This T cell receptor (beta chain) was recovered during a study of T cells in Graves' hyperthyroidism and ophthalmopathy. Findings of the study overall: Stable hyperthyroidism was separated from ophthalmopathy by a model based on 13 V-J features.

At least ten counts were recorded for this clonotype. The antigen is undetermined. Amplified regions were TCR beta CDR3 sequences from RNA transcripts. First-round RT-PCR targeting the TCR CDR3 was performed with the HTBI primer set. TCRdb re-analysed the multiplex PCR reads in MiXCR, keeping a single row per CDR3 protein. The sample carries approximately 640,000 distinct CDR3 sequences, less than 45% recorded once. Diagnoses were established using clinical symptoms, serum thyroxine and TRAb, thyroid ultrasound and orbital computed tomography. The source material was peripheral blood or thyroid tissue (not recorded which). The receptor was isolated from an adult man with Graves' disease, either hyperthyroidism or ophthalmopathy (not recorded which).

CDR3 loop: CAITPDRENTEAFF. The DNA for the CDR3 is TGTGCCATCACCCCGGACAGGGAGAACACTGAAGCTTTCTTT. The V call is TRBV10-3, the J call TRBJ1-1; TRBD1 matches 8 bases. The CDR3 is 14 residues long. Losses at the gene ends were 7 bases for V and 1 base for J; bases not matched to a gene: 5. Germline-derived CDR1 and CDR2 are ENHRY and SYGVKD.